The table lists the clone carrying this T cell receptor (beta chain) with a few counts. Antigen: not known. V lost 3 bases, J lost 3 bases, and 9 bases lay in between. The germline V gene has CDR1 SEHNR and CDR2 FQNEAQ (reference sequence). This CDR3 has 15 residues. A single-stranded UMI oligo with SP2 sequence was ligated to cDNA 3' ends. An equimolar mix of RC1.1 and RC1.2 primed the beta chain across TRBC1 and TRBC2. Using its own MiXCR run on the UMI-ligation and nested PCR reads, TCRdb lists one record per CDR3 protein. The table lists around 30,000 distinct CDR3 sequences, under 13% of them singletons, with about 9.9% in the top ten. The data belong to a study of quantifying T cell responses using KT2 cells. Turning to the study itself: cDNA was made from DNase-treated RNA using alpha and beta constant primers. General study results and limits: KT2 sequence counts showed saturation when very many KT2 cells were spiked in.

The sequencing input was PBMCs spiked with cells of the T cell clone KT2. J is TRBJ1-6 and V is TRBV7-9; D is unresolved. This clonotype was obtained from a human donor. CDR3 nucleotides: TGTGCCAGCAGCTTTGGATCCGTCTATAATTCACCCCTCCACTTT. Protein: CASSFGSVYNSPLHF.